This paragraph covers one T cell receptor beta chain sequence. The antigen remains unidentified. A much bigger clone sits one base away, suggesting this may be a read error. The lymph nodes were axillary draining lymph nodes from breast cancer patients. This sample stems from a study of breast tumors, draining lymph nodes, adjacent tissues. Study-level results: Compared with lymph nodes, tumors were less diverse; compared with nontumor tissue, more. Compared with basal-like, luminal-like tumors shared significantly more repertoire with nontumor tissue.

This CDR3 is 16 amino acids long. Germline V lookup: CDR1 MDHEN, CDR2 SYDVKM. A single record per CDR3 protein comes from TCRdb applying MiXCR to the multiplex PCR reads. The sample holds about 220,000 distinct CDR3 sequences, less than 40% seen once. Sequencing was performed on axillary lymph node tissue. This chain connects TRBV28 to TRBJ1-2; D perhaps matches TRBD1 (6 bases). This TCR came from a female donor with breast cancer. Some clones in this sample may be carry-over from other donors' samples. The CDR3 DNA reads as TGTGCCAGCAGTGCAGCTGACAGGCCAGTTAACCATGGCTACACCTTC. It encodes CASSAADRPVNHGYTF.